A single sample gave rise to the 15 T cell receptor beta chains below, sequenced in a study of regulatory T cells in long-lasting Graves disease (dated by TCRdb to the early 2020s). The method behind the library was multiplex PCR. The sequencer was an Illumina HiSeq 4000. CDR3 regions were amplified by Arm-PCR with iRepertoire HTBI primers to construct TCR beta libraries. TCRdb reanalyzed the raw reads on its own, using fastp at Q25 for trimming and MiXCR for clone calling, and kept in-frame beta chains. Rows matching on CDR3 protein sequence are summarized as one entry with the most common DNA and genes. The sample records roughly 400,000 distinct CDR3 sequences, approximately 22% of which are singletons. The ten largest clonotypes hold 13% to 15% of the sample. The time point label, as the study defines it: persistent/refractory GD, antithyroid drugs over 5 years with positive TRAb. For both TCR sequencing and RNA sequencing, RNA was extracted from PBMCs in TRIzol.

The sequences come from peripheral blood mononuclear cells (PBMCs), collected when the disease was refractory, from a patient treated with antithyroid drugs. The source is a female donor with Graves disease.

Turning to this clonotype: A far larger clone lies a single base away; this is likely a read error. The rearrangement links TRBV12-3 or TRBV12-4 to TRBJ2-5; a possible D gene is TRBD2 (6 bases). The CDR3 contains 15 residues. V was trimmed by 5 bases and J by 13 bases, leaving 26 bases between them. The DNA for the CDR3 is TGTGCCAGCAGTATACAGTCACTAGCCAAAAACATTCGGTACTTC. It translates to CASSIQSLAKNIRYF.

This clonotype has a handful of counts. This chain uses TRBV5-6 with TRBJ2-7; 9 bases fit TRBD1. This CDR3 spans 12 amino acids. Trimming at V came to 2 bases and at J to 6 bases, leaving 0 bases not matched to a gene. Germline CDR1 SGHDT, CDR2 YYEEEE. The CDR3 spells CASSLQGAEQYF. The DNA for the CDR3 is TGTGCCAGCAGCTTACAGGGGGCCGAGCAGTACTTC.

V gene TRBV7-3 combines with J gene TRBJ2-1; D is perhaps TRBD1 or TRBD2 (5 bases each). The V and J ends lost 5 bases and 7 bases respectively, with 21 bases between them. Germline values: CDR1 SGHTA, CDR2 FQGTGA. The CDR3 consists of 16 residues. The CDR3, as DNA: TGTGCCAGCAGCCCCCATGGGGGTGACAAGGGGAATGAGCAGTTCTTC. Translated, it gives CASSPHGGDKGNEQFF.

This clonotype was recorded at least ten times. The rearrangement uses TRBV28 and TRBJ2-7; 10 bases align to TRBD2. Germline V gene data show CDR1 as MDHEN and CDR2 as SYDVKM. V gave up 3 bases and J gave up 5 bases; unmatched junction bases: 7. The CDR3 totals 15 residues. The DNA for the CDR3 is TGTGCCAGCAGTTTGCTAGCGGGGGCAATCGACGAGCAGTACTTC. Its protein is CASSLLAGAIDEQYF. The whole variable domain, filled in from reference TRBV28 and TRBJ2-7, reads DVKVTQSSRYLVKRTGEKVFLECVQDMDHENMFWYRQDPGLGLRLIYFSYDVKMKEKGDIPEGYSVSREKKERFSLILESASTNQTSMYLCASSLLAGAIDEQYFGPGTRLTVT.

The chain is built from TRBV19 and TRBJ1-3; D unclear. Per the germline V gene, CDR1 is LNHDA and CDR2 is SQIVND (reference sequence). Trimming took off 6 bases at V and 4 bases at J, with 16 bases between the two ends. The CDR3 consists of 15 residues. CDR3 loop: CASSDGNGSGNTIYF. The CDR3 bases are TGTGCCAGTAGCGACGGAAATGGGTCCGGAAACACCATATATTTT.

The rearrangement uses TRBV5-5 and TRBJ2-2; D unclear. The ends were cut back, 4 bases at V and 0 bases at J, with 10 bases in the middle. This CDR3 region has 15 residues. Germline V gene data show CDR1 as SGHKS and CDR2 as YYEKEE (reference sequence). CDR3 coding DNA: TGTGCCAGCAGCCTTGGACGGGCGAACACCGGGGAGCTGTTTTTT. Encoded protein: CASSLGRANTGELFF.

This clonotype was found many times. The chain recombines TRBV6-2 or TRBV6-3 with TRBJ2-7, with TRBD1 as a possible D gene (5 bases). The CDR3 sequence is 14 residues long. Germline assignment: CDR1 MNHEY and CDR2 SVGEGT. V was clipped by 2 bases and J by 7 bases, with 15 bases between them. In DNA form, the CDR3 reads TGTGCCAGCAGTTACGGACACTCTCCCGGGGAGCAGTACTTC. Translation gives CASSYGHSPGEQYF.

V is TRBV28 and J is TRBJ2-3; 8 nucleotides match TRBD2. V gave up 6 bases and J gave up 4 bases; unmatched junction bases: 12. Germline V gene lookup returns CDR1 MDHEN and CDR2 SYDVKM. The CDR3 contains 16 residues. The CDR3 protein is CASSPPGAGAADTQYF. The CDR3 DNA reads as TGTGCCAGCAGCCCTCCCGGAGCGGGAGCTGCAGATACGCAGTATTTT.

A few counts support this clonotype. This chain joins TRBV7-9 and TRBJ1-1, with a weak D call TRBD1 (5 bases). The CDR3 has 16 residues. V shed 1 base and J shed 1 base, with 13 bases lying between them. Germline CDR1 is SEHNR and CDR2 is FQNEAQ (reference sequence). The DNA of the CDR3 is TGTGCCAGCAGCTTAGGGGGGACTATTGGGAACACTGAAGCTTTCTTT. This encodes CASSLGGTIGNTEAFF.

This clonotype was detected only once. The V call is TRBV9, the J call TRBJ2-5; D is uncertain. The V end was cut by 7 bases, the J end by 4 bases, with 14 bases between. The CDR3 is 13 amino acids. The germline V gene has CDR1 SGDLS and CDR2 YYNGEE. CDR3 nucleotide sequence: TGTGCCAGCGGAACGGAGTCAGGAGAGACCCAGTACTTC. It translates to CASGTESGETQYF.

This clonotype appeared once. The J gene is TRBJ1-1, the V gene TRBV7-3; D might be TRBD1 (6 bases). CDR1 and CDR2 from the germline V gene are SGHTA and FQGTGA. The CDR3 has 15 amino acids. Between the trimmed V and J ends, which lost 5 bases and 1 base, there was a span of 14 bases. This CDR3 reads CASSQMEGGNTEAFF. The CDR3 DNA follows: TGTGCCAGCAGCCAGATGGAGGGGGGGAACACTGAAGCTTTCTTT.

In its sample, this clonotype was seen once. This could be a read error, since a much larger clone is one nucleotide away. The chain links TRBV6-1 to TRBJ1-6, with D uncertain. CDR1 and CDR2 (germline): MNHNS, SASEGT. The V and J ends lost 8 bases and 0 bases respectively, with 17 bases between them. The CDR3 is 17 amino acids. The CDR3 sequence: CASGPGRPSSYNSPLHF. CDR3 bases: TGTGCCAGCGGCCCCGGGCGGCCGAGCTCCTATAATTCACCCCTCCACTTT.

This clonotype was seen ten or more times. The chain has TRBV20-1 and TRBJ2-5; possibly TRBD1 for D (6 bases). V lost 1 base and J lost 3, with 12 bases in between. In germline, CDR1 is DFQATT, CDR2 SNEGSKA (reference sequence). This CDR3 region has 14 residues. CDR3 protein: CSARVFRGKETQYF. The CDR3 nucleotides read TGCAGTGCTAGAGTCTTCAGGGGAAAAGAGACCCAGTACTTC.

V gene TRBV29-1 combines with J gene TRBJ2-2, with TRBD1 matching 9 bases. V dropped 4 bases and J dropped 3; count of bases not matched to a gene: 3. This CDR3 is built from 14 residues. Germline V CDR1 and CDR2: SQVTM, ANQGSEA. CDR3: CSVAGTGYTGELFF. CDR3 in DNA: TGCAGCGTTGCCGGGACAGGGTACACCGGGGAGCTGTTTTTT.

This sequence joins TRBV20-1 and TRBJ2-4; 9 positions match TRBD2. The CDR3 is made up of 17 amino acids. The germline V gene has CDR1 DFQATT and CDR2 SNEGSKA (reference sequence). Trimming at V came to 1 base and at J to 2 bases, leaving 9 bases not matched to a gene. This CDR3 is CSARGAGGVGTKNIQYF. The CDR3 DNA reads TGCAGTGCTAGAGGGGCGGGAGGGGTCGGAACCAAAAACATTCAGTACTTC.